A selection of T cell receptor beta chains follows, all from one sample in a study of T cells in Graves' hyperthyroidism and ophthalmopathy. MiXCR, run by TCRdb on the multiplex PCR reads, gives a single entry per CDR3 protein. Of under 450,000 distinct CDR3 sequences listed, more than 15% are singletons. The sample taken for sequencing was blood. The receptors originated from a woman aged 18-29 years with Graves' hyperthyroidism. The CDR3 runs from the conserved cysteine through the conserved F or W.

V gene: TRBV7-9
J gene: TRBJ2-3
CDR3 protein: CASSSTGQGTDTQYF

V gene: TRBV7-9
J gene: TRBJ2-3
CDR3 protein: CASSARAVDTQYF

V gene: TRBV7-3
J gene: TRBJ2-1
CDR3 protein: CASSLTPSSGSLHEQFF

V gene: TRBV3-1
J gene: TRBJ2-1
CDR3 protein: CASSPGLAIYNEQFF

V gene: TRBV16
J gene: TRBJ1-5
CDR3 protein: CASSQSGKVRDQPQHF

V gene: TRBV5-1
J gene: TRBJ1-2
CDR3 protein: CASSFDRLTSYGYTF

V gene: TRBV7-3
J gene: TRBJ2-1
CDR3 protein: CASSLRGPPKEQFF

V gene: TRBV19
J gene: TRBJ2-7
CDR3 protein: CASSLGTGRNLEQYF

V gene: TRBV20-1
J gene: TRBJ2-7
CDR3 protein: CSARSGTGWEQYF

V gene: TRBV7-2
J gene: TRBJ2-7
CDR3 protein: CASSGVRDHEQYF

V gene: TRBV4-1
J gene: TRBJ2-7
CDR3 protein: CASSHVYRDRDYEQYF

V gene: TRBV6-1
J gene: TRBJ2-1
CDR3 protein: CASRDWRAGDREQFF

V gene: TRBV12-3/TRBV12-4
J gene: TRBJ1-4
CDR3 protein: CASSLVQAPTNEKLFF

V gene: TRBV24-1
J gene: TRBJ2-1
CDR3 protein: CATSDPGATYNEQFF

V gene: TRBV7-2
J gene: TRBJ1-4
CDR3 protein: CASSRGGGIRTNEKLFF

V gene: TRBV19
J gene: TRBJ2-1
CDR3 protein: CASSMSATYNEQFF